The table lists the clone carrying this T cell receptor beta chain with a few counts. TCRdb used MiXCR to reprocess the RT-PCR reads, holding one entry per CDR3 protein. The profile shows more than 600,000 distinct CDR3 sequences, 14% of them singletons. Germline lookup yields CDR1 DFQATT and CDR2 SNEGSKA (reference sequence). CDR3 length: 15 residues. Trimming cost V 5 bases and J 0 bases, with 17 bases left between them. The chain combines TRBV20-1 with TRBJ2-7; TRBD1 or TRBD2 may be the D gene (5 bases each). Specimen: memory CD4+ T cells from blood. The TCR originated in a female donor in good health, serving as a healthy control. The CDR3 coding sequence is TGCAGTGCTTTAAGCGGACAAGGTAGCTCCTACGAGCAGTACTTC. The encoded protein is CSALSGQGSSYEQYF.